This record looks at one TCR beta chain sequence and its context. These data originate in a study of blood T cell repertoires in COVID-19. As for the study in general: The cDNA or gDNA used as material had been derived from T cells, B-cell-depleted T cells, or PBMCs.

Trimming at V came to 12 bases and at J to 4 bases, leaving 12 bases not matched to a gene. This CDR3 comprises 14 residues. Germline CDR1 and CDR2: KGHDR and SFDVKD. In the authors' methods: Counts of nucleated cells, estimated from reference gene primer amplification, were obtained. Assay: immunoSEQ multiplex PCR; the TCRdb copy retains only in-frame clones and omits some. V and J calls and clone size are copied from that table; D and trimming were computed from the DNA. The profile shows about 60,000 clones, roughly 84% of them singletons. The source material was peripheral blood. The receptor's source is a man aged 70-80 years with acute or convalescent COVID-19. This sequence joins TRBV24-1 and TRBJ2-5, with 8 bases that match TRBD1. The CDR3 protein is CASSKGQEGETQYF. For the CDR3, the DNA is TGTGCCTCTTCAAAGGGACAGGAGGGAGAGACCCAGTACTTC.